This TCR beta chain comes out of a study of cytomegalovirus exposure and HLA in healthy donors. General study findings and limits: Reports state that TCR beta sequences accurately predicted most subjects' HLA-A and HLA-B alleles.

This clone was found a few times. Its antigen is still unknown. V lost 5 bases to trimming and J lost 5 bases; unmatched junction nucleotides: 5. Germline V lookup: CDR1 SGHTA, CDR2 FQGNSA. The CDR3 sequence is 14 residues long. 60 Vbeta and 13 Jbeta primers were used in PCR. Sequenced by immunoSEQ multiplex PCR; TCRdb stores in-frame clones only, minus some. The table lists around 150,000 clones, approximately 80% of them singletons. This rearrangement joins TRBV7-2 to TRBJ1-4, with TRBD1 matching over 7 bases. The clonotype originates from a man between 35 and 55 years old in good health and CMV-seronegative. The sequencing input was PBMCs. The CDR3 loop reads CASSPGQPNEKLFF. The CDR3, as DNA: TGTGCCAGCAGCCCGGGACAGCCAAATGAAAAACTGTTTTTT.